This T cell receptor (beta chain) came from a study of blood T cell repertoires in COVID-19. Trimming at V came to 0 bases and at J to 1 base, leaving 10 bases not matched to a gene. The CDR3 spans 18 residues. The germline V gene has CDR1 SGHRS and CDR2 YFSETQ. Only in-frame clones appear in the TCRdb table, and some are missing; sequencing was by immunoSEQ multiplex PCR. Found here are some 48,000 clones, 90% of them singletons; the top ten hold 5% to 6.5%. Material for sequencing was peripheral blood. The chain is built from TRBV5-1 and TRBJ2-3, with 8 bases aligning to TRBD2. This receptor was obtained from a man between 65 and 85 years old with acute or convalescent COVID-19. CDR3 amino acids: CASSLGPAGASRTDTQYF. The CDR3 DNA is TGCGCCAGCAGCTTGGGCCCAGCGGGGGCCTCACGCACAGATACGCAGTATTTT. Combining the CDR3 with reference TRBV5-1 and TRBJ2-3 gives the whole variable domain KAGVTQTPRYLIKTRGQQVTLSCSPISGHRSVSWYQQTPGQGLQFLFEYFSETQRNKGNFPGRFSGRQFSNSRSEMNVSTLELGDSALYLCASSLGPAGASRTDTQYFGPGTRLTVL.